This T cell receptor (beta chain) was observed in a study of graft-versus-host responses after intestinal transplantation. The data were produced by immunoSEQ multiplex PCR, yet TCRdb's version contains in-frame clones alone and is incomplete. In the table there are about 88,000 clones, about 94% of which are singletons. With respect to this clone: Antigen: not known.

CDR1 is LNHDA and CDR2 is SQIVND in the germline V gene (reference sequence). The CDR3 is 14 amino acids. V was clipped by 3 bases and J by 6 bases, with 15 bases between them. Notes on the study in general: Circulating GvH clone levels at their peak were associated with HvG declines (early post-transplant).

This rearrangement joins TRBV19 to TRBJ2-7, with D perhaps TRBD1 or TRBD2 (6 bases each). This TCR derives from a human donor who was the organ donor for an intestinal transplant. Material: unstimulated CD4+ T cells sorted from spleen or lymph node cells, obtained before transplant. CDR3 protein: CASSIIRGQGEQYF. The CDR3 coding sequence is TGTGCCAGTAGTATTATCCGGGGGCAAGGCGAGCAGTACTTC.